The TCR beta chain described here comes from a study of T cells in Graves' hyperthyroidism and ophthalmopathy. Findings of the study overall: Ophthalmopathy and stable hyperthyroidism were told apart by a 13 V-J model. Ophthalmopathy was identified by the model a median around 6.3 months ahead of onset.

Not enrolled were patients with uncontrolled infection, other autoimmune disease, pregnancy or lactation. A roughly 10 ml volume of fresh peripheral blood provided the PBMCs. Germline V lookup: CDR1 LGHNT, CDR2 FRNRAP. Trimming removed 1 base from V and 10 bases from J; junction bases left unmatched: 1. This CDR3 region has 12 residues. In its sample, this clonotype was seen many times. Its cognate antigen is unknown. Amplification targeted TCR beta CDR3 regions from RNA transcripts. Using the HTBI primer set, a first-round RT-PCR was run on the TCR CDR3. TCRdb re-called the multiplex PCR reads through MiXCR, storing one row per CDR3 protein. The data show 360,000 or so distinct CDR3 sequences, roughly 19% seen once.

Sequencing input: blood. The receptor comes from a woman aged 18 to 35 with Graves' hyperthyroidism. This chain connects TRBV12-5 to TRBJ1-1, with 9 nucleotides matching TRBD1. CDR3 protein: CASGLGQGGAFF. CDR3 bases: TGTGCTAGTGGTTTGGGACAGGGGGGAGCTTTCTTT.